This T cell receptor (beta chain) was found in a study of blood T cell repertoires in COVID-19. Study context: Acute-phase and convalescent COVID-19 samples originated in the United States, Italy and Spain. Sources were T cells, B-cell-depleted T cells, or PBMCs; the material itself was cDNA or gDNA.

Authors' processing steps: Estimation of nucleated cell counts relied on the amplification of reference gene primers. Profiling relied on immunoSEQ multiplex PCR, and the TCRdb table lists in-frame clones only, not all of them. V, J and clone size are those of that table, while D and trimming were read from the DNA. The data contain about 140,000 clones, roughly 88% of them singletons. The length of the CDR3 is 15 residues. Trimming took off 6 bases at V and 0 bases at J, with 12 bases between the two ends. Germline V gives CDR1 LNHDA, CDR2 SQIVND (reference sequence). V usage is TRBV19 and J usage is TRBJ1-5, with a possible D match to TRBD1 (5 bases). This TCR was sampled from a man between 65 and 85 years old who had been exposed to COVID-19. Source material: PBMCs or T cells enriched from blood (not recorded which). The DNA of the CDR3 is TGTGCCAGTAGGCCAACAGGTGGTAGCAATCAGCCCCAGCATTTT. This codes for CASRPTGGSNQPQHF.